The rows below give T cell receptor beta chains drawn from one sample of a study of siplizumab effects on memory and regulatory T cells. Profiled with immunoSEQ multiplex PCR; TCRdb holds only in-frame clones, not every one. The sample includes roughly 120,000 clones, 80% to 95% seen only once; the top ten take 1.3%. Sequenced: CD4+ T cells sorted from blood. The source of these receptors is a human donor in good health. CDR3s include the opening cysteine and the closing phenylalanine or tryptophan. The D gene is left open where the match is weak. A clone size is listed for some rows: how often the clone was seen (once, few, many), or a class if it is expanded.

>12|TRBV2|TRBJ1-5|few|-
CASRYLGGPQHF
TGTGCCAGCCGCTATTTAGGGGGTCCCCAGCATTTT
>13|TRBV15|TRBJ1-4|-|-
CATSMGRGEKLFF
TGTGCCACCAGCATGGGACGGGGTGAAAAACTGTTTTTT
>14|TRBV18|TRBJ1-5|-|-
CASSPAYSNQPQHF
TGTGCCAGCTCACCCGCTTATAGCAATCAGCCCCAGCATTTT
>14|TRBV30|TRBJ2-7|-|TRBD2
CAWRGSGSRYEQYF
TGTGCCTGGAGAGGTAGCGGGAGTAGGTACGAGCAGTACTTC
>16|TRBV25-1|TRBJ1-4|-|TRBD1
CASSTAPGQTNEKLFF
TGTGCCAGCAGTACTGCCCCGGGACAGACTAATGAAAAACTGTTTTTT
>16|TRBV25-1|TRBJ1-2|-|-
CASSEGWGDDNYGYTF
TGTGCCAGCAGTGAAGGCTGGGGGGATGATAACTATGGCTACACCTTC
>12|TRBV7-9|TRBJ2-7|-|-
CASSQQGVEQYF
TGTGCCAGCAGCCAGCAGGGTGTTGAGCAGTACTTC
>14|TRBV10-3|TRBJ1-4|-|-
CAISDGRSNEKLFF
TGTGCCATCAGTGATGGACGGTCGAATGAAAAACTGTTTTTT
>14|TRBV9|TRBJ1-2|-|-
CASSAGNLNYGYTF
TGTGCCAGCAGCGCCGGGAACCTAAACTATGGCTACACCTTC
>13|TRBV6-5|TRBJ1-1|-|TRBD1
CASRTGTAREAFF
TGTGCCAGCAGGACAGGGACAGCGCGTGAAGCTTTCTTT
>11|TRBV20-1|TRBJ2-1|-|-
CSAIRGNEQFF
TGTAGTGCTATCCGGGGCAATGAGCAGTTCTTC
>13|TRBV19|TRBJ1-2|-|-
CASSIGYNYGYTF
TGTGCCAGTAGTATCGGTTACAACTATGGCTACACCTTC
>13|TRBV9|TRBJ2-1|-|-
CASSPRLGNEQFF
TGTGCCAGCAGCCCAAGACTAGGTAATGAGCAGTTCTTC
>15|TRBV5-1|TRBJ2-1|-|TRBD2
CASSPPSGAYNEQFF
TGCGCCAGCAGCCCCCCGAGCGGGGCCTACAATGAGCAGTTCTTC
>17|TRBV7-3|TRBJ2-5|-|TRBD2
CASSLTASGRAQETQYF
TGTGCCAGCAGCTTAACGGCCAGCGGGAGGGCACAAGAGACCCAGTACTTC
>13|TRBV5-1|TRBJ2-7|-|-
CASSFEVSYEQYF
TGCGCCAGCAGCTTCGAAGTCTCCTACGAGCAGTACTTC
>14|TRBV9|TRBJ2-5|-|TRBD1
CASSVGTGKETQYF
TGTGCCAGCAGCGTAGGGACAGGGAAAGAGACCCAGTACTTC
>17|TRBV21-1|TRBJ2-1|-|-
CASSKVVFVGGYNEQFF
TGTGCCAGCAGCAAAGTGGTCTTTGTGGGGGGCTACAATGAGCAGTTCTTC
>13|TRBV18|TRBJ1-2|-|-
CASSPDDSYGYTF
TGTGCCAGCTCACCGGACGATTCCTATGGCTACACCTTC
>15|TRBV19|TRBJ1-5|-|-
CASSINPGGHQPQHF
TGTGCCAGTAGTATTAACCCCGGAGGGCATCAGCCCCAGCATTTT
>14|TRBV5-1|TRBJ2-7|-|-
CASSVQVTSYEQYF
TGCGCCAGCAGCGTACAGGTGACTTCCTACGAGCAGTACTTC
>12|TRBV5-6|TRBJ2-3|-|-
CASSGSTDTQYF
TGTGCCAGCAGCGGGAGCACAGATACGCAGTATTTT
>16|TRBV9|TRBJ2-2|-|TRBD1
CASSSQGARNTGELFF
TGTGCCAGCAGCTCACAGGGGGCAAGGAACACCGGGGAGCTGTTTTTT
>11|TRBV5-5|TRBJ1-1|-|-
CASSLVQEAFF
TGTGCCAGCAGCTTGGTACAGGAAGCTTTCTTT
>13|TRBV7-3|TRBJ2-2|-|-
CASSLTGSGELFF
TGTGCCAGCAGCCTAACAGGTTCCGGGGAGCTGTTTTTT
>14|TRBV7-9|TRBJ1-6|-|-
CASSYDRNRSPLHF
TGTGCCAGCAGTTATGACAGGAATCGCTCACCCCTCCACTTT
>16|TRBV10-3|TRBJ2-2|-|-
CAISGARHPATGELFF
TGTGCCATCAGTGGGGCGAGACACCCGGCCACCGGGGAGCTGTTTTTT
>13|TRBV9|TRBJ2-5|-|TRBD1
CASSPDREETQYF
TGTGCCAGCAGCCCCGACAGGGAAGAGACCCAGTACTTC
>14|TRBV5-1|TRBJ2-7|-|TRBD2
CASSASSGGREQYF
TGCGCCAGCAGCGCCTCTAGCGGGGGCCGAGAGCAGTACTTC
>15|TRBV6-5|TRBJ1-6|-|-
CASSSQPTGGTPLHF
TGTGCCAGCAGTTCTCAACCGACAGGTGGAACACCCCTCCACTTT
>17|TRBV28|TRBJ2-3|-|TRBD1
CASSFLTRGTYTDTQYF
TGTGCCAGCAGTTTCCTAACCAGGGGGACGTACACAGATACGCAGTATTTT
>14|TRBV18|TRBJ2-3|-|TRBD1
CASSPGQGIHTQYF
TGTGCCAGCTCACCCGGACAGGGAATACATACGCAGTATTTT
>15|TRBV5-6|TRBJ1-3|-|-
CASSLPSSSGNTIYF
TGTGCCAGCAGCTTGCCCAGTAGCTCTGGAAACACCATATATTTT
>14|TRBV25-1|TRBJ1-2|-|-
CASSEGPPYYGYTF
TGTGCCAGCAGTGAAGGCCCGCCGTACTATGGCTACACCTTC
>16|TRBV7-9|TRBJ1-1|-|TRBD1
CASSSGQGGAKTEAFF
TGTGCCAGCAGCTCAGGACAGGGAGGGGCAAAGACTGAAGCTTTCTTT
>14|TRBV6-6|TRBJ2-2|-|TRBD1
CAGGQGARTGELFF
TGTGCCGGGGGACAGGGGGCCCGCACCGGGGAGCTGTTTTTT
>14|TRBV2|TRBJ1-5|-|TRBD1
CASGGQGGNQPQHF
TGTGCCAGCGGTGGACAGGGAGGGAATCAGCCCCAGCATTTT
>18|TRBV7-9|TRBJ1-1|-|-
CASSLGATGWNVNTEAFF
TGTGCCAGCAGCTTAGGTGCAACAGGTTGGAACGTGAACACTGAAGCTTTCTTT
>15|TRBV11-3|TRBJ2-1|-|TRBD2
CASSLGSGRANEQFF
TGTGCCAGCAGCTTGGGTAGCGGGAGAGCTAATGAGCAGTTCTTC
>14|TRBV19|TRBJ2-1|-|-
CASSELYRYNEQFF
TGTGCCAGTAGTGAACTATATCGCTACAATGAGCAGTTCTTC
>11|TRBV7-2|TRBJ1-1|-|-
CASSPSTEAFF
TGTGCCAGCAGCCCGAGCACTGAAGCTTTCTTT
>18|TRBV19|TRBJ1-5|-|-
CASSMLFRAAYSNQPQHF
TGTGCCAGTAGTATGCTTTTCCGCGCGGCTTATAGCAATCAGCCCCAGCATTTT